This T cell receptor (beta chain) comes out of a study of OX40 agonist ivuxolimab in advanced cancers. Libraries were prepared by immunoSEQ multiplex PCR; TCRdb keeps only in-frame clonotypes and omits some of them. The table records around 66,000 clones, 80% to 85% of them present only once. For this clone: Its antigen is not identified.

General study results and limits: Averaged across samples, CD8+ T cells carried more expanded clones than CD4+ did.

The sequence came from an adult with an advanced solid tumor such as melanoma, head and neck, liver or kidney cancer. This specimen consisted of CD4+ or CD8+ T cells sorted from blood, obtained in a trial of the OX40 agonist ivuxolimab.

CDR3 nucleotide sequence: TGTGCCAGCAGCTTGCCTATGGGTGAGGCCGGGGAGCTGTTTTTT. Translation gives CASSLPMGEAGELFF. The rearrangement uses TRBV5-4 and TRBJ2-2; D gene uncertain. CDR3 length: 15 residues. The V gene lost 1 base and the J gene lost 6 bases, with 13 bases spanning the gap. Per the germline V gene, CDR1 is SGHNT and CDR2 is YYREEE (reference sequence).